Included here is one TCR beta chain sequence, with context. The entry originates in a study of blood T cell repertoires in COVID-19. Study background: The cDNA or gDNA used as material had been derived from T cells, B-cell-depleted T cells, or PBMCs.

Participants were aged about 18 to 90 years, lived in 24 US areas, and enrolled virtually. Clinical histories supplied by participants themselves formed the basis of cohort assignment. The CDR3 totals 16 residues. V shed 4 bases, J shed 7 bases, and the junction held 12 bases outside the gene matches. Germline V gene sequence: CDR1 MGHRA, CDR2 YSYEKL. In the source study's methods: Researchers report that nucleated cell counts were estimated from reference gene primer amplification. Assay used: immunoSEQ multiplex PCR; TCRdb lists only in-frame clones, some missing. The DNA gave D and trimming, while V, J and clone size come from that table. The data contain around 300,000 clones, 90% of them singletons.

The clonotype was recovered from a woman between 18 and 29 years old with acute COVID-19. The chain employs TRBV4-1 and TRBJ2-2, with 7 positions matching TRBD2. Sample: PBMCs or T cells enriched from blood (not recorded which). The CDR3 reads CASSRNAASGLGELFF. CDR3 coding DNA: TGCGCCAGCAGCCGGAACGCCGCTAGCGGACTCGGGGAGCTGTTTTTT.